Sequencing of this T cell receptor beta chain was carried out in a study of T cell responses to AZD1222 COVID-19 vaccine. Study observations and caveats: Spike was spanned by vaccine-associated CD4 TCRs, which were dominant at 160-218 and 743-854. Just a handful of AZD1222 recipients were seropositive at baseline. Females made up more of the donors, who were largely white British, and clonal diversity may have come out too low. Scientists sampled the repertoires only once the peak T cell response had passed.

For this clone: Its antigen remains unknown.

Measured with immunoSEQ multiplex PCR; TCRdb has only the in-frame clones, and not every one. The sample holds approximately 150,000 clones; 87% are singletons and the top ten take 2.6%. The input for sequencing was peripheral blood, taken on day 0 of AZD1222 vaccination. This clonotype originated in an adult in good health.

In DNA, the CDR3 is TGTGCCAGTAGACTGACAGGGAGCGGCTACGAGCAGTACTTC. Translated: CASRLTGSGYEQYF. The J gene is TRBJ2-7, the V gene TRBV19; 7 bases are a match to TRBD1. Germline V lookup: CDR1 LNHDA, CDR2 SQIVND (reference sequence). The V and J ends lost 6 bases and 3 bases, in that order; junction bases with no gene match: 8. This CDR3 region has 14 residues. The full variable domain, completed using reference TRBV19 and TRBJ2-7, is DGGITQSPKYLFRKEGQNVTLSCEQNLNHDAMYWYRQDPGQGLRLIYYSQIVNDFQKGDIAEGYSVSREKKESFPLTVTSAQKNPTAFYLCASRLTGSGYEQYFGPGTRLTVT.